The next 2 T cell receptor beta chains were all read from a single sample in a study of blood T cell repertoires in COVID-19. Measured with immunoSEQ multiplex PCR; TCRdb has only the in-frame clones, and not every one. The sample lists 120,000 to 150,000 clones; around nine tenths were seen once. The sample was peripheral blood. Receptors originate from a man in his fifties or sixties with active or convalescent COVID-19.

Only one count was recorded for this clone. The rearrangement uses TRBV19 and TRBJ1-1; no firm D call. V was cut by 11 bases and J by 4 bases, with 11 bases left in between. Germline V gives CDR1 LNHDA, CDR2 SQIVND (reference sequence). The CDR3 has 11 residues. The DNA of the CDR3 is TGTGCCCGCCCGGGAGGCACTGAAGCTTTCTTT. As protein: CARPGGTEAFF.

The CDR3 loop reads CASRVRQGYQETQYF. The CDR3 nucleotides are TGTGCCAGCAGAGTCCGACAGGGTTACCAAGAGACCCAGTACTTC. The chain joins TRBV11-3 to TRBJ2-5; TRBD1 agrees at 7 bases. Germline V gives CDR1 SGHNT, CDR2 YENEEA. Trimming took 6 bases from V and 0 from J; bases not matched to a gene: 7. The CDR3 consists of 15 residues.